The 17 T cell receptor beta chains given below trace back to one sample, sequenced in a study of CD8 T cells in ankylosing spondylitis. TCRdb re-analysed the 5' RACE reads in MiXCR, keeping a single row per CDR3 protein. The data hold approximately 200,000 distinct CDR3 sequences, with roughly 13% observed a single time. What was sequenced was blood, either unsorted or a sorted T cell fraction (not recorded which). These receptor sequences come from a male donor with ankylosing spondylitis or in good health (not recorded which).

The sample holds a few counts of this clonotype. The V and J genes are TRBV20-1 and TRBJ2-7, with D possibly TRBD2 on 6 matching bases. V lost 0 bases to trimming and J lost 1 base, with 13 bases between them. The CDR3 consists of 15 residues. Germline values: CDR1 DFQATT, CDR2 SNEGSKA (reference sequence). The CDR3 nucleotides read TGCAGTGCTAGAGAGTTGGGGACTTCATCCTACGAGCAGTACTTC. Protein sequence: CSARELGTSSYEQYF.

This clonotype has at least ten counts. The chain is built from TRBV7-9 and TRBJ2-7; perhaps TRBD2 as D (7 bases). V dropped 1 base and J dropped 6 bases, with 10 bases sitting between them. Germline V lookup: CDR1 SEHNR, CDR2 FQNEAQ (reference sequence). The CDR3 spans 13 residues. The CDR3 region has the DNA TGTGCCAGCAGCTTAGGTGGGGGGGCCGAGCAGTACTTC. Its translation: CASSLGGGAEQYF.

This clonotype was seen more than once but under ten times. V is TRBV12-3 or TRBV12-4 and J is TRBJ2-7, with 8 bases lining up with TRBD1. There are 16 residues in the CDR3. With 2 bases clipped from V and 2 bases from J, the junction kept 8 bases outside the gene matches. The CDR3 is CASSLTLPRGPYEQYF. For the CDR3, the DNA is TGTGCCAGCAGTTTAACCCTACCCAGGGGGCCCTACGAGCAGTACTTC.

The V call is TRBV5-1, the J call TRBJ1-2; D is ambiguous. In germline, CDR1 is SGHRS, CDR2 YFSETQ. This CDR3 region has 16 residues. With 0 bases removed from V and 4 bases from J, the gap between germline ends came to 16 bases. This chain's CDR3 is CASSLAEGGPIYGYTF. CDR3 sequence (DNA): TGCGCCAGCAGCTTGGCAGAGGGAGGCCCTATCTATGGCTACACCTTC.

This clonotype was picked up a small number of times. This chain links TRBV10-3 with TRBJ2-1; D tentatively reads TRBD1 or TRBD2 (5 bases each). V lost 4 bases and J 8 bases, leaving 27 bases between the germline ends. This CDR3 has 18 amino acids. Germline V lookup: CDR1 ENHRY, CDR2 SYGVKD. As DNA, the CDR3 is TGTGCCATCAGTGGCATACCGGAAGGGGACCCCGCTGCGTATGAGCAGTTCTTC. It is translated as CAISGIPEGDPAAYEQFF.

The chain recombines TRBV4-2 with TRBJ2-7; D remains ambiguous. Germline loops: CDR1 LGHNA, CDR2 YNFKEQ. V was pared by 0 bases and J by 0 bases, with 12 bases between. The CDR3 length is 16 residues. CDR3 nucleotide sequence: TGTGCCAGCAGCCAAGATGGGGAATTAGGCTCCTACGAGCAGTACTTC. Its translation: CASSQDGELGSYEQYF.

The CDR3 sequence is CAWSETLLAYEQYF. Written as DNA, the CDR3 is TGTGCCTGGAGTGAGACACTCTTAGCCTACGAGCAGTACTTC. V usage is TRBV30 and J usage is TRBJ2-7; the D is unclear. This CDR3 region has 14 residues. V was clipped by 1 base and J by 2 bases, with 12 bases between them. CDR1 and CDR2 (germline): GTSNPN, SVGIG (reference sequence).

This clonotype was recorded a few times. The chain uses TRBV6-1 and TRBJ1-4; D not resolved. V was trimmed by 7 bases and J by 2 bases, leaving 14 bases between them. This CDR3 is built from 15 residues. Germline CDR1 is MNHNS and CDR2 is SASEGT. This CDR3 is CASTYGLQTNEKLFF. CDR3 DNA: TGTGCCAGCACCTATGGGTTGCAGACTAATGAAAAACTGTTTTTT.

This clonotype was counted many times. The chain employs TRBV29-1 and TRBJ2-2; D call uncertain. V was cut by 4 bases and J by 1 base, with 7 bases left in between. Germline-derived CDR1 and CDR2 are SQVTM and ANQGSEA. The CDR3 totals 13 residues. The CDR3 sequence is CSVGTENTGELFF. The CDR3 DNA sequence: TGCAGCGTTGGAACCGAGAACACCGGGGAGCTGTTTTTT.

The chain has TRBV4-1 and TRBJ2-7; no clear D. Between the trimmed V and J ends, which lost 0 bases and 0 bases, there was a span of 15 bases. The CDR3 loop spans 17 amino acids. Looked up from germline, CDR1 is MGHRA and CDR2 is YSYEKL. CDR3 sequence (DNA): TGCGCCAGCAGCCAAGATCTTGGTAGGCAGAGCTCCTACGAGCAGTACTTC. Its translation is CASSQDLGRQSSYEQYF.

This chain joins TRBV12-3 or TRBV12-4 and TRBJ1-3; weak D call: TRBD1 (6 bases). The CDR3 consists of 14 residues. Trimming took 6 bases from V and 3 from J, leaving 12 bases between them. This CDR3 is CASSRGLGGNTIYF. CDR3 DNA: TGTGCCAGCAGCAGGGGTTTGGGTGGAAACACCATATATTTT.

This clonotype was counted ten times or more. The chain has TRBV7-9 and TRBJ2-7; D uncertain. V was clipped by 3 bases and J by 1 base, with 4 bases between them. CDR1 is SEHNR, CDR2 FQNEAQ, per germline (reference sequence). CDR3 length: 12 residues. The CDR3 DNA sequence: TGTGCCAGCAGCTTTGGGTCCTACGAGCAGTACTTC. Encoded protein: CASSFGSYEQYF. The entire variable domain, with the rest obtained from reference TRBV7-9 and TRBJ2-7, is as follows: DTGVSQNPRHKITKRGQNVTFRCDPISEHNRLYWYRQTLGQGPEFLTYFQNEAQLEKSRLLSDRFSAERPKGSFSTLEIQRTEQGDSAMYLCASSFGSYEQYFGPGTRLTVT.

In this sample, this clonotype turned up many times. The chain recombines TRBV12-3 or TRBV12-4 with TRBJ2-5; maybe TRBD1 (6 bases). Trimming cost V 2 bases and J 0 bases, with 7 bases left between them. This CDR3 comprises 14 residues. The CDR3 DNA is TGTGCCAGCAGTTTACAGGGGTACCAAGAGACCCAGTACTTC. Amino acids: CASSLQGYQETQYF.

This clonotype was recorded at least ten times. The CDR3 nucleotides are TGTGCCAGCACATCCCCTGCCCGGGACTTTTCGTCGGAGCAGTTCTTC. It is translated as CASTSPARDFSSEQFF. The chain uses TRBV7-9 and TRBJ2-1, with D possibly being TRBD2 (6 bases). Trimming removed 7 bases from V and 10 bases from J, with 26 bases in between. The CDR3 loop spans 16 amino acids. Germline values: CDR1 SEHNR, CDR2 FQNEAQ (reference sequence).

This clonotype was observed a few times. This sequence joins TRBV2 and TRBJ2-1; 10 positions agree with TRBD2. V shed 7 bases and J 7 bases; nucleotides not matched to a gene: 10. This CDR3 region has 15 residues. CDR1 is SNHLY and CDR2 is FYNNEI in the germline V gene. The chain's CDR3 is CASIGPSGSRNEQFF. The CDR3 nucleotides read TGTGCCAGCATAGGTCCTAGCGGGAGTAGGAATGAGCAGTTCTTC.

J is TRBJ2-5 and V is TRBV7-8, with TRBD2 matching 12 bases. The CDR3 contains 16 residues. With V trimmed by 3 bases and J by 2 bases, 4 bases remained unmatched. CDR1 SGHVS and CDR2 FQNEAQ come from the germline V gene. For the CDR3, the DNA is TGTGCCAGCAGCTTTTTTACTAGCGGGGGGCAAGAGACCCAGTACTTC. Its translation: CASSFFTSGGQETQYF.

This chain joins TRBV19 and TRBJ2-1; D gene unclear. From germline, CDR1 is LNHDA and CDR2 SQIVND (reference sequence). The CDR3 is 13 residues long. Trimming cost V 7 bases and J 5 bases, with 12 bases left between them. The CDR3 DNA follows: TGTGCCAGTAACACTGATTGGGACAATGAGCAGTTCTTC. This gives the protein CASNTDWDNEQFF. Together with reference TRBV19 and TRBJ2-1, the CDR3 gives the full variable domain: DGGITQSPKYLFRKEGQNVTLSCEQNLNHDAMYWYRQDPGQGLRLIYYSQIVNDFQKGDIAEGYSVSREKKESFPLTVTSAQKNPTAFYLCASNTDWDNEQFFGPGTRLTVL.